This T cell receptor (beta chain) appears in the sequencing data of a study of cytomegalovirus exposure and HLA in healthy donors. Study details: There were nearly 120 million unique TCR beta sequences, drawn from approximately 180 million T cells, in an earlier analysis. Study outcomes and limitations: Sequencing depth roughly uniform across donors was assumed in presence/absence analyses. Excluded were some V segments that proved indistinguishable, including TRBV6-2 and TRBV6-3. Most TCR sequences were rare, but some public TCRs occurred in many donors.

Primers for the PCR totalled 60 Vbeta and 13 Jbeta. The data were produced by immunoSEQ multiplex PCR, yet TCRdb's version contains in-frame clones alone and is incomplete. The sample table includes around 80,000 clones. Germline CDR1 MDHEN, CDR2 SYDVKM. Germline trimming cut 3 bases from V and 3 bases from J; bases unmatched to any gene: 8. The CDR3 length is 15 residues. In the case of this clone: Antigen specificity is unknown.

The source is a man between 35 and 55 years old in good health and CMV-seronegative. The chain joins TRBV28 to TRBJ2-7; TRBD1 aligns across 7 bases. Sequencing used PBMCs. The CDR3 nucleotides are TGTGCCAGCAGTTTGGTCCCGGGACAGAGCTACGAGCAGTACTTC. Protein sequence: CASSLVPGQSYEQYF. Full variable domain (rest looked up from reference TRBV28 and TRBJ2-7): DVKVTQSSRYLVKRTGEKVFLECVQDMDHENMFWYRQDPGLGLRLIYFSYDVKMKEKGDIPEGYSVSREKKERFSLILESASTNQTSMYLCASSLVPGQSYEQYFGPGTRLTVT.